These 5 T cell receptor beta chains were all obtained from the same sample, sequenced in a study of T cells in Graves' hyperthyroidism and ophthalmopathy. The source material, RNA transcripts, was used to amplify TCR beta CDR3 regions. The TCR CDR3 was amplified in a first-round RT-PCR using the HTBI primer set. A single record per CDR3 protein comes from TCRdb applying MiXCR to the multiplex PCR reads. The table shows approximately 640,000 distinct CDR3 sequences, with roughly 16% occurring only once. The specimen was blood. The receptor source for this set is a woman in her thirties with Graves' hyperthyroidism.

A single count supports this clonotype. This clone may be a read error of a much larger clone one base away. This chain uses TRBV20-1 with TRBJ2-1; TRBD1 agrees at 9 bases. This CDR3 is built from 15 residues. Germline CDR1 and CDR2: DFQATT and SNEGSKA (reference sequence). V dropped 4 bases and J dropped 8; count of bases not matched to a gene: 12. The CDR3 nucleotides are TGCAGTGCTATCCCCGGGACAGGGAGGTACGATGAGCAGTTCTTC. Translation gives CSAIPGTGRYDEQFF.

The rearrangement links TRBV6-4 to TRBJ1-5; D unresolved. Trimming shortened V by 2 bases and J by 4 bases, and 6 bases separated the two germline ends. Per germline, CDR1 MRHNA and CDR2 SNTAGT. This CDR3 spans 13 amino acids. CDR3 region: CASSDRENQPQHF. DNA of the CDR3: TGTGCCAGCAGTGACAGGGAAAATCAGCCCCAGCATTTT.

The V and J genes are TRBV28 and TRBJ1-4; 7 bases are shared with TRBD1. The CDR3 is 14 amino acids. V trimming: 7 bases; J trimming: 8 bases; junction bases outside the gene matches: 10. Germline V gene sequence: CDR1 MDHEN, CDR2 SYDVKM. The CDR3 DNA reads TGTGCCAGCACCCTAGGGGGCCCAGGAGAAAAACTGTTTTTT. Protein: CASTLGGPGEKLFF.

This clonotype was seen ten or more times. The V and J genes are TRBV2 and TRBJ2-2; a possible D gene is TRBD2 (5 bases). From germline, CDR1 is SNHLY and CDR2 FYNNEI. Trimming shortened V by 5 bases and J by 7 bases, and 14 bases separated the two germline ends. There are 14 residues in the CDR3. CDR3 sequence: CASSSSGSHGELFF. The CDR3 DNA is TGTGCCAGCAGTTCCAGCGGTTCTCACGGGGAGCTGTTTTTT.

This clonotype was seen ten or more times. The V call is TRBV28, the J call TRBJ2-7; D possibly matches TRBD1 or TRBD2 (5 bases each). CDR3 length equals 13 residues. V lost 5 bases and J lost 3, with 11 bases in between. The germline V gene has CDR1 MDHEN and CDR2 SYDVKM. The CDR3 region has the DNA TGTGCCAGCAGTGTGAGGGGCCTCTACGAGCAGTACTTC. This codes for CASSVRGLYEQYF.